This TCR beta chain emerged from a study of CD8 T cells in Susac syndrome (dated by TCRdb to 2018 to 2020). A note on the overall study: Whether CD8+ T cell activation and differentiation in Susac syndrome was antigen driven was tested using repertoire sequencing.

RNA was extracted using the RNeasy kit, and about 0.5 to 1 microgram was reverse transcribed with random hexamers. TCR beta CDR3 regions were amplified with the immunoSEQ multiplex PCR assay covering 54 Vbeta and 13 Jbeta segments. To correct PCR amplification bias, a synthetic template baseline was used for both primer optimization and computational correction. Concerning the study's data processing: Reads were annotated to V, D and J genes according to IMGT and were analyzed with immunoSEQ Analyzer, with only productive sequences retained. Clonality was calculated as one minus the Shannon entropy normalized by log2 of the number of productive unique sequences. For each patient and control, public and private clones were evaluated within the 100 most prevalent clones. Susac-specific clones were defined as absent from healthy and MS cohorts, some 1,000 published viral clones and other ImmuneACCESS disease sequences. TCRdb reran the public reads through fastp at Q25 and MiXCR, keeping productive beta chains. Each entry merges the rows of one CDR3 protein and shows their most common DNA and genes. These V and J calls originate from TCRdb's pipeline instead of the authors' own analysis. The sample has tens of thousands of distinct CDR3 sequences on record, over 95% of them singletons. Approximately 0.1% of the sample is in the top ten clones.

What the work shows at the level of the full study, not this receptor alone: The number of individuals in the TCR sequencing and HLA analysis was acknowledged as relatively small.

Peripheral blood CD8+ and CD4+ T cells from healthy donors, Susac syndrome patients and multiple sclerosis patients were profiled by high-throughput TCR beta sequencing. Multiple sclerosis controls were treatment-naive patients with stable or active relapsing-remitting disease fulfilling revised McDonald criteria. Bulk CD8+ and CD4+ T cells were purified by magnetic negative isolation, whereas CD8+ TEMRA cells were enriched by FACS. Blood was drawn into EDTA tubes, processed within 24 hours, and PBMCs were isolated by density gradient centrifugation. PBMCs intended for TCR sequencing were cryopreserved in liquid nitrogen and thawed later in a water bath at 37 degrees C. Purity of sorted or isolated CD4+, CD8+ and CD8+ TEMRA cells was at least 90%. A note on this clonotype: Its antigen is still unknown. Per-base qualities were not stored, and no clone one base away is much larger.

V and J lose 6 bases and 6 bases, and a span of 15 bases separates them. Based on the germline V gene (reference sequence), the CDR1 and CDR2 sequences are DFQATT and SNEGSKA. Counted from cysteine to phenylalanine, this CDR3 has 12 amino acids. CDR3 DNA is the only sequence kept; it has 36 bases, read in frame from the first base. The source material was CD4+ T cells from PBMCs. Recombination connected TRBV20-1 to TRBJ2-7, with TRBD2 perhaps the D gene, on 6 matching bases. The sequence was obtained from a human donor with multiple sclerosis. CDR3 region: CSATRLGREQYF. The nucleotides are TGCAGTGCCACAAGACTAGGTCGCGAGCAGTACTTC.